This T cell receptor (beta chain) was documented in a study of blood T cell repertoires in COVID-19. Study-level information: The study drew acute and convalescent COVID-19 samples from the United States, Italy and Spain. From T cells, B-cell-depleted T cells, or PBMCs came the material, which was cDNA or gDNA.

Study processing details: Reference gene primer amplification gave nucleated cell count estimates. Measured with immunoSEQ multiplex PCR; TCRdb has only the in-frame clones, and not every one. The V and J calls and clone size are taken from that table; D and trimming were inferred from the DNA. The sample lists about 140,000 clones; more than 80% were seen once. The length of the CDR3 is 14 residues. Per germline, CDR1 SEHNR and CDR2 FQNEAQ (reference sequence). Trimming took 5 bases from V and 5 from J; bases not matched to a gene: 7. This TCR came from a woman older than 75 in a cohort sampled during active or convalescent COVID-19. Sequencing input: peripheral blood. This sequence joins TRBV7-9 and TRBJ1-2; 8 bases are a match to TRBD1. The CDR3 DNA follows: TGTGCCAGCAGCCTACAGGGGGATGAGTATGGCTACACCTTC. This encodes CASSLQGDEYGYTF.